This paragraph covers one T cell receptor (beta chain) sequence. Its antigen is not known. TCRdb keeps only in-frame clones here, not all; method: immunoSEQ multiplex PCR. The data hold under 95,000 clones, with 88% observed a single time. The sample comes from a study of T cell responses to AZD1222 COVID-19 vaccine. Findings and limits, study-wide: The donor cohort was predominantly white British with a female majority, and clonal diversity may have been underestimated. The study found Spike-specific TCR breadth and depth rose after two AZD1222 doses.

This CDR3 comprises 14 residues. Germline CDR1 is LNHDA and CDR2 is SQIVND (reference sequence). V lost 6 bases to trimming and J lost 1 base; unmatched junction nucleotides: 3. The receptor comes from an adult who received the AZD1222 COVID-19 vaccine. The sequenced sample was peripheral blood, obtained 28 days after the second AZD1222 dose. The chain links TRBV19 to TRBJ1-1, with 9 bases identical to TRBD1. CDR3: CASSEDRGNTEAFF. The CDR3 DNA reads TGTGCCAGTAGCGAGGACAGGGGGAACACTGAAGCTTTCTTT.